This T cell receptor beta chain originates from a study of T cells in Graves' hyperthyroidism and ophthalmopathy. Study-level points and caveats: Most thyroid clonotypes that were expanded above 0.001 also turned up in blood.

This clonotype was detected only a few times. As yet, its antigen is unknown. Researchers took RNA transcripts and amplified the TCR beta CDR3 regions from them. A set of HTBI primers served as the primers for a first-round RT-PCR of the TCR CDR3. One entry per CDR3 protein, called by TCRdb with MiXCR from the multiplex PCR reads. The repertoire holds approximately 420,000 distinct CDR3 sequences, with roughly 13% as singletons. The CDR3 is 16 residues long. Trimming cost V 4 bases and J 1 base; bases outside gene matches: 3. Germline V gene lookup returns CDR1 PRHDT and CDR2 FYEKMQ (reference sequence).

This clonotype was sampled from a woman aged 18-29 years with Graves' hyperthyroidism. The specimen sequenced was blood. This chain links TRBV13 with TRBJ2-2; 10 positions agree with TRBD2. DNA for the CDR3: TGTGCCAGCAGCTCCTGGACTAGCGGGAACACCGGGGAGCTGTTTTTT. It yields the protein CASSSWTSGNTGELFF.